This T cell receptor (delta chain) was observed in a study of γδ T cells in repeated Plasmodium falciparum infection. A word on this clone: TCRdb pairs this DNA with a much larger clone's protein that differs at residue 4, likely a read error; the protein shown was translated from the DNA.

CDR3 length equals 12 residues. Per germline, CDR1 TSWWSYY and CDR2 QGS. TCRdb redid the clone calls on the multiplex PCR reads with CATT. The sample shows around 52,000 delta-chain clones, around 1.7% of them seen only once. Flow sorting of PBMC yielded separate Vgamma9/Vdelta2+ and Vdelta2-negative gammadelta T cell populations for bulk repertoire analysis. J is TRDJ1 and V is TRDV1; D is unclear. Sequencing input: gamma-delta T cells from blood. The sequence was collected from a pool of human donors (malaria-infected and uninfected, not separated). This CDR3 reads CALVERTDKLIF. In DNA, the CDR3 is TGTGCTCTTGTGGAACGAACCGATAAACTCATCTTT.